A selection of T cell receptor beta chains follows, all from one sample in a study of T cell repertoires in cytomegalovirus infection. A single record per CDR3 protein comes from TCRdb applying MiXCR to the reads. The table lists 150,000 to 160,000 distinct CDR3 sequences, around 24% of them singletons. The sample taken for sequencing was PBMCs. The source is a human donor in good health (CMV status not recorded). Some clones in this sample may be carry-over from other donors' samples. Both conserved end residues are part of each CDR3. A D gene is named only where the DNA matches it firmly. Not every row has a clone size; where given, it reads once, few, many or a size class.

-	-	TRBJ2-2	TRBV7-2	TGTGCCAGCAGCTTATTCGACACCGGGGAGCTGTTTTTT	CASSLFDTGELFF
-	-	TRBJ2-6	TRBV6-2/TRBV6-3	TGTGCCAGTCGAAGGTCGGCGACGGCGACAGGGGCCAACGTCCTGACTTTC	CASRRSATATGANVLTF
many	-	TRBJ1-2	TRBV7-2	TGTGCCAGCAGCTCTTTCCACGGGACGGCCAATAACTATGGCTACACCTTC	CASSSFHGTANNYGYTF
-	-	TRBJ2-7	TRBV20-1	TGCAGTGCTGGCGAAAGGGGCGAGCAGTACTTC	CSAGERGEQYF
many	-	TRBJ2-5	TRBV7-2	TGTGCCAGCAGCCCAGGACGAGCCGGGGAGACCCAGTACTTC	CASSPGRAGETQYF
-	-	TRBJ1-2	TRBV30	TGTGCCTGGATTACAGGGTTGGACCCCTATGGCTACACCTTC	CAWITGLDPYGYTF
few	-	TRBJ1-1	TRBV11-1	TGTGCCAGCAGCTTCCAGAGATGGAACACTGAAGCTTTCTTT	CASSFQRWNTEAFF
few	-	TRBJ2-3	TRBV12-3/TRBV12-4	TGTGCCAGCACCCTCGGAGGGGGCCGCACAGATACGCAGTATTTT	CASTLGGGRTDTQYF
few	-	TRBJ1-1	TRBV12-5	TGTGCTAGTGCTTTGAACCCAGGGAACAAGGACACTGAAGCTTTCTTT	CASALNPGNKDTEAFF
-	-	TRBJ2-7	TRBV28	TGTGCCAGCAGGGACAGTCGGGCCCTCTACGAGCAGTACTTC	CASRDSRALYEQYF
many	-	TRBJ1-4	TRBV7-9	TGTGCCAGCAGCTTAGGCGGCGGGGAACGCGATGAAAAACTGTTTTTT	CASSLGGGERDEKLFF